Detailed here is one T cell receptor beta chain. Under the authors' procedure: Estimation of nucleated cell counts was performed using reference gene primer amplification. Only in-frame clones appear in the TCRdb table, and some are missing; sequencing was by immunoSEQ multiplex PCR. For V, J and clone size, that table is used; D and trimming come from the DNA. The table lists 130,000 or so clones, approximately 83% of them singletons. This record belongs to a study of blood T cell repertoires in COVID-19. Study-wide context: Sites in the United States, Italy and Spain provided acute and convalescent COVID-19 samples.

Trimming took off 1 base at V and 8 bases at J, with 20 bases between the two ends. Germline V gene data show CDR1 as MGHRA and CDR2 as YSYEKL. The CDR3 runs to 17 residues. Sequencing input: peripheral blood. V and J are TRBV4-1 and TRBJ1-4; no clear D gene. The TCR originated in a woman in her seventies with acute or convalescent COVID-19. CDR3 in DNA: TGCGCCAGCAGCCAAGTGAATCCCACCCTCCCACGGGAAAAACTGTTTTTT. It is translated as CASSQVNPTLPREKLFF.